Listed here are 6 T cell receptor beta chains from one sample, sequenced in a study of regulatory T cells in long-lasting Graves disease. Time point here: persistent/refractory GD, antithyroid drugs over 5 years with positive TRAb. There was RNA extracted from PBMCs, and the TCR library was made from it. Assembly of TCR beta libraries relied on iRepertoire HTBI primers together with Arm-PCR of CDR3 regions. TCRdb reprocessed the multiplex PCR reads with MiXCR, giving one entry per CDR3 protein. Found here are under 500,000 distinct CDR3 sequences, around 20% of them singletons; the top ten hold under 9%. Here the sequenced sample was peripheral blood mononuclear cells (PBMCs), taken when the disease was refractory, from a patient treated with antithyroid drugs. The origin of the receptors is a female donor with Graves disease.

V usage is TRBV3-1 and J usage is TRBJ2-1; 10 bases fit TRBD2. V lost 4 bases and J lost 6; bases outside the gene matches: 9. Per germline, CDR1 LGHDT and CDR2 YNNKEL (reference sequence). The CDR3 is made up of 16 amino acids. Here the CDR3 reads CASSLTSGRAGNEQFF. Here the CDR3 DNA reads TGTGCCAGCAGCCTCACCAGCGGGAGGGCGGGCAATGAGCAGTTCTTC.

This clonotype was found a few times. The V call is TRBV10-3, the J call TRBJ1-1, with TRBD1 matching 9 bases. Germline CDR1 ENHRY, CDR2 SYGVKD. The CDR3 extends over 12 amino acids. Germline trimming cut 10 bases from V and 5 bases from J; bases unmatched to any gene: 5. The CDR3 sequence is CATGQGKTEAFF. In DNA, the CDR3 is TGTGCCACAGGACAGGGGAAGACTGAAGCTTTCTTT.

This clonotype has a count of ten or more. The CDR3 nucleotides are TGTGCCAGCAGTTTCGGGGGTTCAGGTGAAAAACTGTTTTTT. Its translation is CASSFGGSGEKLFF. This chain joins TRBV28 and TRBJ1-4, with a possible D match to TRBD1 (5 bases). Per the germline V gene, CDR1 is MDHEN and CDR2 is SYDVKM. V was shortened by 3 bases and J by 7 bases, with 12 bases between the two germline ends. CDR3 size: 14 residues.

The chain carries TRBV11-2 and TRBJ2-2; D unresolved. Germline assignment: CDR1 SGHAT and CDR2 FQNNGV. Trimming cost V 5 bases and J 1 base, with 11 bases left between them. The CDR3 is 15 amino acids. Written as DNA, the CDR3 is TGTGCCAGCAGCCCCTGGACGGGGAACACCGGGGAGCTGTTTTTT. This sequence encodes CASSPWTGNTGELFF. Looking up the rest from reference TRBV11-2 and TRBJ2-2 gives the full variable domain: EAGVAQSPRYKIIEKRQSVAFWCNPISGHATLYWYQQILGQGPKLLIQFQNNGVVDDSQLPKDRFSAERLKGVDSTLKIQPAKLEDSAVYLCASSPWTGNTGELFFGEGSRLTVL.

This clonotype has more than one count but fewer than ten. V is TRBV6-2 or TRBV6-3 and J is TRBJ2-7; the D gene is possibly TRBD1 (5 bases). V lost 0 bases and J lost 2, with 8 bases in between. Germline assignment: CDR1 MNHEY and CDR2 SVGEGT. CDR3 length: 14 residues. The CDR3 nucleotides read TGTGCCAGCAGTTACTCCGGACAAACCTACGAGCAGTACTTC. This gives the protein CASSYSGQTYEQYF.

This clonotype was recorded at least ten times. The V call is TRBV11-2, the J call TRBJ1-1; tentatively, D is TRBD1 (6 bases). This CDR3 region has 16 residues. V shed 5 bases and J shed 4 bases, with 20 bases lying between them. Germline V lookup: CDR1 SGHAT, CDR2 FQNNGV. DNA for the CDR3: TGTGCCAGCAGCCAGGGCCGGGACATAGCCTCCACTGAAGCTTTCTTT. Translated: CASSQGRDIASTEAFF.